The 32 T cell receptor beta chains reported below all come from one sample, sequenced in a study of cytomegalovirus exposure and HLA in healthy donors. Generated by immunoSEQ multiplex PCR, the TCRdb table keeps only in-frame clones and is missing some. The repertoire holds around 120,000 clones, with 75% to 90% as singletons. Source material: PBMCs. The origin of the receptors is a man aged 18 to 30 in good health and CMV-seropositive.

J is TRBJ2-1 and V is TRBV4-2, with D unclear. Deletions cut 1 base from V and 7 bases from J, with 14 bases between. CDR1 and CDR2 from the germline V gene are LGHNA and YNFKEQ. This CDR3 comprises 15 residues. The CDR3 region is CASSQVAQDRNEQFF. CDR3 sequence (DNA): TGTGCCAGCAGCCAAGTTGCCCAGGATAGGAATGAGCAGTTCTTC.

V is TRBV6-5 and J is TRBJ2-1; 11 bases fit TRBD2. Germline V gene data show CDR1 as MNHEY and CDR2 as SVGAGI. The CDR3 sequence is 13 residues long. With V trimmed by 9 bases and J by 7 bases, 5 bases remained unmatched. CDR3 sequence: CASQTSGVNEQFF. The CDR3 nucleotides are TGTGCCAGTCAGACTAGCGGGGTAAATGAGCAGTTCTTC.

V and J are TRBV30 and TRBJ2-2, with TRBD2 matching over 10 bases. Germline lookup yields CDR1 GTSNPN and CDR2 SVGIG (reference sequence). The trim removed 3 bases at V and 6 bases at J, leaving 4 bases unmatched. This CDR3 has 14 residues. The CDR3 nucleotides are TGTGCCTGGAGAGGGCTAGCGGGGGCCGGGGAGCTGTTTTTT. Translated: CAWRGLAGAGELFF.

The chain employs TRBV6-1 and TRBJ2-7; D may be TRBD2 (6 bases). This CDR3 region has 15 residues. Trimming cost V 4 bases and J 3 bases, with 16 bases left between them. Germline V gene data show CDR1 as MNHNS and CDR2 as SASEGT. CDR3 region: CASSVEGSGYYEQYF. Written as DNA, the CDR3 is TGTGCCAGCAGTGTGGAGGGTAGTGGGTACTACGAGCAGTACTTC.

The rearrangement links TRBV7-6 to TRBJ2-7; 7 bases fit TRBD2. The CDR3 spans 13 residues. Germline assignment: CDR1 SGHVS and CDR2 FNYEAQ. V trimming: 1 base; J trimming: 6 bases; junction bases outside the gene matches: 3. CDR3: CASSLGPGGEQYF. CDR3 DNA sequence: TGTGCCAGCAGCTTAGGTCCGGGGGGCGAGCAGTACTTC.

As DNA, the CDR3 is TGTGCCAGCAGCTGGACAGGGATTAGCAATCAGCCCCAGCATTTT. Its protein is CASSWTGISNQPQHF. This chain links TRBV7-2 with TRBJ1-5, with TRBD1 matching 8 bases. J lost 0 bases, V lost 4 bases, and 2 bases had no gene match. The CDR3 sequence is 15 residues long. Germline loops: CDR1 SGHTA, CDR2 FQGNSA.

J is TRBJ2-7 and V is TRBV5-4; 12 bases line up with TRBD1. Germline V CDR1 and CDR2: SGHNT, YYREEE (reference sequence). With 4 bases clipped from V and 4 bases from J, the junction kept 6 bases outside the gene matches. The CDR3 sequence is 15 residues long. CDR3 in DNA: TGTGCCAGCAGCCCGCCGGGACAGGGGGCTTACGAGCAGTACTTC. Translating gives CASSPPGQGAYEQYF.

The chain couples TRBV9 to TRBJ1-5; D uncertain. The CDR3 has 15 residues. Germline-derived CDR1 and CDR2 are SGDLS and YYNGEE. V shed 3 bases and J shed 4 bases, with 14 bases lying between them. CDR3 loop: CASSATEARNQPQHF. The DNA for the CDR3 is TGTGCCAGCAGCGCCACAGAAGCAAGGAATCAGCCCCAGCATTTT.

Only one count was recorded for this clone. The rearrangement links TRBV6-5 to TRBJ1-1; 7 bases match TRBD1. The CDR3 extends over 14 amino acids. CDR1 and CDR2 (germline): MNHEY, SVGAGI. The V gene end was trimmed by 5 bases and the J gene end by 0 bases; junction bases not matched to a gene: 3. CDR3 sequence reads: CASSTGTVNTEAFF. The CDR3 nucleotides read TGTGCCAGCAGTACCGGGACAGTGAACACTGAAGCTTTCTTT.

The chain links TRBV5-4 to TRBJ2-5, with 12 bases aligning to TRBD2. The J segment lost 5 bases and the V segment lost 0 bases, leaving 5 bases of the junction unmatched. The CDR3 is 16 amino acids. Germline V gene data show CDR1 as SGHNT and CDR2 as YYREEE (reference sequence). CDR3 loop: CASSLDLAGGQETQYF. Here the CDR3 DNA reads TGTGCCAGCAGCTTGGATCTAGCGGGGGGGCAGGAGACCCAGTACTTC.

This chain links TRBV29-1 with TRBJ1-2; D is unresolved. V lost 7 bases and J 7 bases, leaving 13 bases between the germline ends. This CDR3 contains 11 residues. Germline CDR1 reads SQVTM; CDR2 reads ANQGSEA. In nucleotides, the CDR3 is TGCAGCGGAACGGGAAGAAGTGGCTACACCTTC. Its translation is CSGTGRSGYTF.

The chain links TRBV10-2 to TRBJ1-2; D unresolved. This CDR3 comprises 14 residues. Trimming took 5 bases from V and 7 from J, leaving 17 bases between them. CDR1 is WSHSY and CDR2 is SAAADI in the germline V gene. For the CDR3, the DNA is TGCGCCAGCAGTTTATCAGGCAGAGATATTGGCTACACCTTC. Translation: CASSLSGRDIGYTF.

This rearrangement joins TRBV11-2 to TRBJ2-7, with 13 bases lining up with TRBD2. The CDR3 is 14 amino acids. Germline CDR1 SGHAT, CDR2 FQNNGV. The V and J ends lost 6 bases and 3 bases, in that order; junction bases with no gene match: 2. The CDR3 region has the DNA TGTGCCAGCAGGGGACTAGCGGGGATCTACGAGCAGTACTTC. Translation gives CASRGLAGIYEQYF.

The V call is TRBV7-9, the J call TRBJ2-7; TRBD2 matches 11 bases. The CDR3 is 15 amino acids. J gave up 8 bases and V 5 bases, and 11 bases lay outside the gene matches. Germline V lookup: CDR1 SEHNR, CDR2 FQNEAQ (reference sequence). Here the CDR3 reads CASSTRLAGPPQQYF. The CDR3 DNA follows: TGTGCCAGCAGCACCCGACTAGCGGGGCCCCCCCAGCAGTACTTC.

The chain has TRBV6-5 and TRBJ1-4; D is undetermined. Germline V lookup: CDR1 MNHEY, CDR2 SVGAGI. The CDR3 sequence is 16 residues long. The V end lost 0 bases, the J end lost 5 bases, and 13 bases lay between the germline ends. The CDR3 DNA reads as TGTGCCAGCAGTTACTCGAAGAGTGGGGAGAATGAAAAACTGTTTTTT. Protein: CASSYSKSGENEKLFF.

V and J are TRBV30 and TRBJ1-3; possible D gene TRBD1, 5 bases. Trimming took off 7 bases at V and 0 bases at J, with 16 bases between the two ends. The CDR3 length is 15 residues. Per germline, CDR1 GTSNPN and CDR2 SVGIG (reference sequence). The CDR3 here is CAFLSGVSSGNTIYF. The CDR3 DNA follows: TGTGCCTTCCTTTCGGGGGTGAGCTCTGGAAACACCATATATTTT.

DNA of the CDR3: TGTGCCAGCAGCTCCCAGACAGGGGGCGCCTATAATGAAAAACTGTTTTTT. It is translated as CASSSQTGGAYNEKLFF. The genes are TRBV7-9 and TRBJ1-4; 10 positions agree with TRBD1. Germline V gene data show CDR1 as SEHNR and CDR2 as FQNEAQ (reference sequence). The CDR3 sequence is 17 residues long. The junction had 9 bases not matched to a gene; V was cut back by 4 bases and J by 4 bases.

This rearrangement joins TRBV18 to TRBJ2-1, with TRBD2 matching over 10 bases. Losses at the gene ends were 8 bases for V and 7 bases for J; bases not matched to a gene: 8. Germline loops: CDR1 KGHSH, CDR2 LQKENI. There are 14 residues in the CDR3. DNA for the CDR3: TGTGCCAGCCGTAGCGGGGGGACCCCAAATGAGCAGTTCTTC. Translating it yields CASRSGGTPNEQFF.

This clone was observed once. V gene TRBV10-3 combines with J gene TRBJ1-6; D remains unclear. Per germline, CDR1 ENHRY and CDR2 SYGVKD. With 2 bases removed from V and 11 bases from J, the gap between germline ends came to 16 bases. The CDR3 contains 15 residues. CDR3 coding DNA: TGTGCCATCAGTGAGGTGGAGAGGGCCGCGGCACCCCTCCACTTT. It specifies CAISEVERAAAPLHF.

The V gene is TRBV28, the J gene TRBJ2-7; perhaps TRBD2 as D (5 bases). This CDR3 is 16 amino acids long. CDR1 MDHEN and CDR2 SYDVKM come from the germline V gene. Trimming shortened V by 4 bases and J by 0 bases, and 16 bases separated the two germline ends. The CDR3 coding sequence is TGTGCCAGCAGTTATCCCCCGGGCGGGCCCTCCTACGAGCAGTACTTC. This translates into CASSYPPGGPSYEQYF.

This clone was seen once. The chain combines TRBV23-1 with TRBJ2-1; TRBD1 matches at 10 bases. TRBV23-1 is an ORF; its function is uncertain. There are 16 residues in the CDR3. With V trimmed by 0 bases and J by 8 bases, 7 bases remained unmatched. This chain's CDR3 is CASSQSDRGRRHEQFF. CDR3 in DNA: TGCGCCAGCAGTCAATCCGACAGGGGGCGACGCCATGAGCAGTTCTTC.

This chain connects TRBV4-1 to TRBJ2-1; D uncertain. Per germline, CDR1 MGHRA and CDR2 YSYEKL. The CDR3 extends over 13 amino acids. V lost 1 base and J 10 bases, leaving 11 bases between the germline ends. The CDR3 sequence: CASSQVPGGEQFF. The CDR3 DNA follows: TGCGCCAGCAGCCAAGTGCCGGGTGGGGAGCAGTTCTTC.

CDR3 coding DNA: TGTGCCAGTCGAGGGAGGGGAGGGACGGAAGCTTTCTTT. Its protein product is CASRGRGGTEAFF. The V and J genes are TRBV19 and TRBJ1-1, with D possibly TRBD1 on 5 matching bases. This CDR3 is built from 13 residues. The germline CDR1 and CDR2 sequences are LNHDA and SQIVND (reference sequence). The V end was cut by 8 bases, the J end by 8 bases, with 18 bases between.

The chain recombines TRBV27 with TRBJ1-2; TRBD1 agrees at 8 bases. The CDR3 length is 15 residues. The V segment lost 6 bases and the J segment 5 bases; nucleotides outside the gene matches: 11. Germline CDR1 is MNHEY and CDR2 is SMNVEV (reference sequence). CDR3 DNA: TGTGCCAGCAGCCCTCTCGGACAGGGTAGATATGGCTACACCTTC. It encodes CASSPLGQGRYGYTF.

This chain uses TRBV6-1 with TRBJ2-5; TRBD1 might be the D (5 bases). Germline CDR1 and CDR2: MNHNS and SASEGT. The V gene lost 4 bases and the J gene lost 1 base, with 10 bases spanning the gap. This CDR3 has 14 residues. The CDR3 region is CASSVRGTQETQYF. DNA of the CDR3: TGTGCCAGCAGTGTTAGGGGTACCCAAGAGACCCAGTACTTC.

There are a few counts of this clone. V and J are TRBV5-1 and TRBJ2-2; perhaps TRBD1 as D (5 bases). V lost 5 bases and J 5 bases, leaving 13 bases between the germline ends. Germline V gene sequence: CDR1 SGHRS, CDR2 YFSETQ. This CDR3 region has 14 residues. The DNA for the CDR3 is TGCGCCAGCAGACCAGGGAAGGGGACCGGGGAGCTGTTTTTT. Encoded protein: CASRPGKGTGELFF. Based on the CDR3 plus reference TRBV5-1 and TRBJ2-2, the full variable domain is KAGVTQTPRYLIKTRGQQVTLSCSPISGHRSVSWYQQTPGQGLQFLFEYFSETQRNKGNFPGRFSGRQFSNSRSEMNVSTLELGDSALYLCASRPGKGTGELFFGEGSRLTVL.

This chain links TRBV28 with TRBJ2-7, with D possibly TRBD2 on 6 matching bases. This CDR3 has 12 residues. Germline values: CDR1 MDHEN, CDR2 SYDVKM. Between the trimmed V and J ends, which lost 4 bases and 4 bases, there was a span of 8 bases. The CDR3 region has the DNA TGTGCCAGCAGTTCAGGGAGGTACGAGCAGTACTTC. Its translation is CASSSGRYEQYF.

This rearrangement joins TRBV13 to TRBJ2-3; TRBD1 matches 9 bases. V was pared by 1 base and J by 5 bases, with 4 bases of the junction left unmatched. Germline lookup yields CDR1 PRHDT and CDR2 FYEKMQ (reference sequence). CDR3 size: 15 residues. The CDR3 region is CASSLATGGVDTQYF. CDR3 nucleotide sequence: TGTGCCAGCAGCTTAGCCACAGGGGGCGTAGATACGCAGTATTTT.

This chain links TRBV5-1 with TRBJ1-4, with D possibly matching TRBD1 (5 bases). This CDR3 region has 14 residues. Germline CDR1 is SGHRS and CDR2 is YFSETQ. V lost 3 bases, J lost 6 bases, and 12 bases lay in between. The CDR3 spells CASSWRDGDEKLFF. The CDR3 bases are TGCGCCAGCAGCTGGCGGGACGGAGATGAAAAACTGTTTTTT. Complete variable domain (other parts from reference TRBV5-1 and TRBJ1-4): KAGVTQTPRYLIKTRGQQVTLSCSPISGHRSVSWYQQTPGQGLQFLFEYFSETQRNKGNFPGRFSGRQFSNSRSEMNVSTLELGDSALYLCASSWRDGDEKLFFGSGTQLSVL.

In its sample, this clone was seen once. The chain carries TRBV7-2 and TRBJ1-3, with no clear D. Germline V gene data show CDR1 as SGHTA and CDR2 as FQGNSA. Trimming took 4 bases from V and 0 from J, leaving 16 bases between them. The length of the CDR3 is 17 residues. This chain's CDR3 is CASSSPSGYSSGNTIYF. CDR3 coding DNA: TGTGCCAGCAGCTCCCCCTCGGGGTACAGCTCTGGAAACACCATATATTTT.

Points on this clone: Different DNA sequences within this sample yield the same CDR3. The chain uses TRBV7-2 and TRBJ2-5; D unresolved. CDR1 is SGHTA, CDR2 FQGNSA, per germline. Between the trimmed V and J ends, which lost 5 bases and 1 base, there was a span of 2 bases. The CDR3 covers 11 residues. This CDR3 is CASSLQETQYF. The CDR3 bases are TGTGCCAGCAGCCTCCAAGAGACCCAGTACTTC.

As DNA, the CDR3 is TGTGCCACTGGACAGGGAGGTGAAAAACTGTTTTTT. This encodes CATGQGGEKLFF. The chain couples TRBV28 to TRBJ1-4; 8 bases are a match to TRBD1. The CDR3 consists of 12 residues. The V gene end was trimmed by 10 bases and the J gene end by 7 bases; junction bases not matched to a gene: 5. Germline values: CDR1 MDHEN, CDR2 SYDVKM.